A single sample is the source of the 4 T cell receptor beta chains below, sequenced in a study of CDR3 diversity in severe acne. MiXCR, run by TCRdb on the PCR reads, gives a single entry per CDR3 protein. The repertoire consists of approximately 90,000 distinct CDR3 sequences, with under 55% occurring once and the leading ten covering roughly 11%. Sequenced sample: blood. The origin of the receptors is a male donor with severe acne vulgaris.

The table lists this clonotype with many counts. The chain uses TRBV20-1 and TRBJ2-1; tentatively, D is TRBD2 (6 bases). This CDR3 is 12 amino acids long. The ends were cut back, 3 bases at V and 7 bases at J, with 10 bases in the middle. The germline CDR1 and CDR2 sequences are DFQATT and SNEGSKA (reference sequence). The CDR3 region has the DNA TGCAGTGCTAGCGGGAGTAGGAATGAGCAGTTCTTC. Its protein is CSASGSRNEQFF.

This clonotype was detected many times. This chain connects TRBV6-4 to TRBJ2-1; D perhaps matches TRBD2 (5 bases). CDR1 is MRHNA and CDR2 is SNTAGT in the germline V gene. The CDR3 extends over 15 amino acids. V dropped 0 bases and J dropped 4 bases, with 10 bases sitting between them. The CDR3 loop is CASSDSGGTYNEQFF. CDR3 in DNA: TGTGCCAGCAGTGACTCAGGAGGCACTTACAATGAGCAGTTCTTC.

The table lists this clonotype with many counts. V usage is TRBV20-1 and J usage is TRBJ1-1; 7 bases fit TRBD1. The germline gives CDR1 DFQATT, CDR2 SNEGSKA (reference sequence). CDR3 length equals 16 residues. Trimming cost V 5 bases and J 7 bases; bases outside gene matches: 19. CDR3 in DNA: TGCAGTGCTCTCCCCTCAGGGGGACAATATCCCGATGAAGCTTTCTTT. The encoded protein is CSALPSGGQYPDEAFF.

This clonotype qualifies as medium-sized. J is TRBJ1-4 and V is TRBV2; tentatively, D is TRBD1 (5 bases). CDR3 length: 13 residues. The V end was cut by 4 bases, the J end by 8 bases, with 11 bases between. CDR1 is SNHLY and CDR2 is FYNNEI in the germline V gene. The CDR3 coding sequence is TGTGCCAGCAGTGCAGGGTTAGGCGAAAAACTGTTTTTT. This gives the protein CASSAGLGEKLFF. Based on the CDR3 plus reference TRBV2 and TRBJ1-4, the full variable domain is EPEVTQTPSHQVTQMGQEVILRCVPISNHLYFYWYRQILGQKVEFLVSFYNNEISEKSEIFDDQFSVERPDGSNFTLKIRSTKLEDSAMYFCASSAGLGEKLFFGSGTQLSVL.